This T cell receptor (beta chain) was sequenced during a study of radiation and T cells in renal cell carcinoma. Assay: immunoSEQ multiplex PCR; the TCRdb copy retains only in-frame clones and omits some. The table shows 70,000 to 100,000 clones, with over 65% occurring only once. Time point denoted: baseline pretreatment blood. The treatment is: 15 Gy SBRT to primary tumor, nephrectomy 4 weeks later. In germline, CDR1 is SNHLY, CDR2 FYNNEI. J was trimmed by 1 base and V by 1 base; bases with no gene match: 7. This CDR3 contains 16 residues. The gene calls are TRBV2 and TRBJ2-7; 7 nucleotides align to TRBD2. The sample was blood, taken from a patient whose treatment included radiotherapy and nephrectomy. This TCR came from a man aged 60 to 75 with renal cell carcinoma. CDR3 nucleotides: TGTGCCAGCAGTGAAGGGGCGGTTAGCGGGTCCTACGAGCAGTACTTC. It is translated as CASSEGAVSGSYEQYF. Variable domain in full (rest from reference TRBV2 and TRBJ2-7): EPEVTQTPSHQVTQMGQEVILRCVPISNHLYFYWYRQILGQKVEFLVSFYNNEISEKSEIFDDQFSVERPDGSNFTLKIRSTKLEDSAMYFCASSEGAVSGSYEQYFGPGTRLTVT.